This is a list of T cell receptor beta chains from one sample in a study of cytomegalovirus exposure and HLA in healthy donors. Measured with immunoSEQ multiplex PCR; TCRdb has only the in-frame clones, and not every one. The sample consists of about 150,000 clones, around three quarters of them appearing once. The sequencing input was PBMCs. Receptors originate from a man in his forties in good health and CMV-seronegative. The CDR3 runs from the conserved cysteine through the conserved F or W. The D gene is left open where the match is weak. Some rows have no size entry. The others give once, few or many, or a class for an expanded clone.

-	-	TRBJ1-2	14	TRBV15	CATSRDRVNYGYTF	TGTGCCACCAGCAGAGACCGGGTAAACTATGGCTACACCTTC
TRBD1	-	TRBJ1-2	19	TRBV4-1	CASSQDPLGQGRSNYGYTF	TGCGCCAGCAGCCAAGATCCATTGGGACAGGGAAGGTCCAACTATGGCTACACCTTC
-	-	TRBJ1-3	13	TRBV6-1	CASYRSSGNTIYF	TGTGCCAGCTACCGGAGCTCTGGAAACACCATATATTTT
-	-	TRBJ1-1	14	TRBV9	CASSLAGGNTEAFF	TGTGCCAGCAGTTTAGCGGGGGGGAACACTGAAGCTTTCTTT
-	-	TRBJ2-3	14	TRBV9	CASSADTRTDTQYF	TGTGCCAGCAGCGCTGACACTCGCACAGATACGCAGTATTTT
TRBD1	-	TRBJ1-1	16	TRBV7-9	CASSLRGQRMNTEAFF	TGTGCCAGCAGCTTAAGGGGACAGCGCATGAACACTGAAGCTTTCTTT
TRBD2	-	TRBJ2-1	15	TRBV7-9	CASSFLAGGGDEQFF	TGTGCCAGCAGCTTTCTAGCGGGAGGCGGGGATGAGCAGTTCTTC
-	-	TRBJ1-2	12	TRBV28	CASTGPNYGYTF	TGTGCCAGCACAGGGCCTAACTATGGCTACACCTTC
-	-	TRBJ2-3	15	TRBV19	CASRPWRGDPDTQYF	TGTGCCAGTAGGCCCTGGCGGGGAGACCCAGATACGCAGTATTTT
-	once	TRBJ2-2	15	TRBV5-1	CASSRDNTNTGELFF	TGCGCCAGCAGCCGGGACAACACGAACACCGGGGAGCTGTTTTTT
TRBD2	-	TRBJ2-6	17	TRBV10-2	CASRGLAGNSGANVLTF	TGCGCCAGCAGGGGGCTAGCGGGAAACTCTGGGGCCAACGTCCTGACTTTC
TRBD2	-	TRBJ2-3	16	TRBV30	CAWSGLLAGGGDTQYF	TGTGCCTGGAGTGGCCTACTAGCGGGAGGGGGAGATACGCAGTATTTT
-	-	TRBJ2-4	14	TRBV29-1	CSVASGVAKNIQYF	TGCAGCGTTGCGTCGGGGGTAGCCAAAAACATTCAGTACTTC
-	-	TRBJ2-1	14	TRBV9	CASSVGSSYNEQFF	TGTGCCAGCAGCGTAGGGAGCTCCTACAATGAGCAGTTCTTC
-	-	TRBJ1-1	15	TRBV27	CASSLTLGGNTEAFF	TGTGCCAGCAGTTTAACTCTGGGGGGAAACACTGAAGCTTTCTTT
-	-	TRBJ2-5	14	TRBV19	CASSPTSSQETQYF	TGTGCCAGTAGTCCGACTAGTTCCCAAGAGACCCAGTACTTC
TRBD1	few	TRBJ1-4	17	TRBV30	CACDPRDSPATNEKLFF	TGTGCCTGCGACCCCCGGGACAGCCCTGCAACTAATGAAAAACTGTTTTTT
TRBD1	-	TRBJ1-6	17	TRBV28	CATSDRAPSIYNSPLHF	TGTGCCACAAGCGACAGGGCTCCCTCTATATATAATTCACCCCTCCACTTT
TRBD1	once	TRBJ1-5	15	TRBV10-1	CASSPGTGENQPQHF	TGCGCCAGCAGTCCCGGGACAGGGGAAAATCAGCCCCAGCATTTT
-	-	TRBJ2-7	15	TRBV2	CASSGGQQSSYEQYF	TGTGCCAGCAGCGGGGGACAGCAAAGCTCCTACGAGCAGTACTTC
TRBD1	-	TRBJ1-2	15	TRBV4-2	CASSQEQGQDYGYTF	TGTGCCAGCAGCCAAGAACAGGGACAGGACTATGGCTACACCTTC
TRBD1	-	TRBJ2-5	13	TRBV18	CASSPGTEETQYF	TGTGCCAGCTCACCGGGGACAGAAGAGACCCAGTACTTC
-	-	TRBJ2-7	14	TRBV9	CASSVAAGSYEQYF	TGTGCCAGCAGCGTAGCTGCAGGGTCCTACGAGCAGTACTTC
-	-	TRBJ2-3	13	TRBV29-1	CSVERTDTDTQYF	TGCAGCGTTGAGAGGACAGACACAGATACGCAGTATTTT
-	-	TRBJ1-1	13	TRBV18	CASSPQRYTEAFF	TGTGCCAGCTCACCACAGAGGTACACTGAAGCTTTCTTT
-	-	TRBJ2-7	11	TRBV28	CASSTLYEQYF	TGTGCCAGCAGTACTCTCTACGAGCAGTACTTC
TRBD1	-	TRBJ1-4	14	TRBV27	CASSRRQGSEKLFF	TGTGCCAGCTCTAGGAGACAGGGTAGTGAAAAACTGTTTTTT
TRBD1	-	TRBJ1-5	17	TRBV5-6	CASSSYRQGNRNQPQHF	TGTGCCAGCAGCTCATACCGACAGGGGAATCGGAATCAGCCCCAGCATTTT
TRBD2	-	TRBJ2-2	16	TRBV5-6	CASSVGAGVSTGELFF	TGTGCCAGCAGCGTCGGAGCGGGAGTGAGCACCGGGGAGCTGTTTTTT
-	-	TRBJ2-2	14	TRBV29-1	CSVRREANTGELFF	TGCAGCGTTAGGCGGGAAGCTAACACCGGGGAGCTGTTTTTT
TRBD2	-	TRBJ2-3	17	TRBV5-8	CASSSGTSERLGDTQYF	TGTGCCAGCAGCTCCGGGACTAGCGAACGGCTCGGGGATACGCAGTATTTT
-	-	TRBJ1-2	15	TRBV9	CASSHHPEDRDGYTF	TGTGCCAGCAGCCATCACCCAGAGGATAGAGACGGCTACACCTTC
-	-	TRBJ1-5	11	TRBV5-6	CASSFRQPQHF	TGTGCCAGCAGCTTTAGACAGCCCCAGCATTTT
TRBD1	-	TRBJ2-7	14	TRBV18	CASSPAGGFYEQYF	TGTGCCAGCTCACCCGCAGGGGGCTTCTACGAGCAGTACTTC
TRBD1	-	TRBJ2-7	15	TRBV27	CASSLGQARAYEQYF	TGTGCCAGCAGTCTGGGACAGGCGAGGGCCTACGAGCAGTACTTC
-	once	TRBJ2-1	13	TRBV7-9	CSSSFTGRNEQFF	TGTTCCAGCAGCTTTACGGGTCGGAATGAGCAGTTCTTC
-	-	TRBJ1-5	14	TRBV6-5	CASSLDRSNQPQHF	TGTGCCAGCAGCCTGGACAGAAGCAATCAGCCCCAGCATTTT
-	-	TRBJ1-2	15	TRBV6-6	CASFSITFFNYGYTF	TGTGCCAGCTTCTCCATTACTTTCTTTAACTATGGCTACACCTTC
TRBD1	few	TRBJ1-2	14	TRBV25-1	CASSEGQGVYGYTF	TGTGCCAGCAGTGAAGGACAGGGGGTCTATGGCTACACCTTC
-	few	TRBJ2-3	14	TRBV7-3	CASSLGQRTDTQYF	TGTGCCAGCAGCTTAGGGCAGCGCACAGATACGCAGTATTTT
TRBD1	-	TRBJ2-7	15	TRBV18	CASSTGQGLTYEQYF	TGTGCCAGCTCGACGGGACAGGGGCTTACCTACGAGCAGTACTTC
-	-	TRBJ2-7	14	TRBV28	CASSRGLNPLEQYF	TGTGCCAGCAGCCGGGGACTCAACCCCTTGGAGCAGTACTTC
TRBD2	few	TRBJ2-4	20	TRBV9	CASSAAGAGVPKGSKNSQYF	TGTGCCAGCAGCGCCGCTGGGGCGGGGGTTCCAAAGGGGTCCAAAAACAGTCAGTACTTC
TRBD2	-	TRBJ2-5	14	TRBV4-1	CASSSGLAEETQYF	TGCGCCAGCAGCTCGGGACTAGCAGAAGAGACCCAGTACTTC
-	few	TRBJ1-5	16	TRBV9	CASSPGVGYSNQPQHF	TGTGCCAGCAGCCCGGGGGTGGGGTATAGCAATCAGCCCCAGCATTTT
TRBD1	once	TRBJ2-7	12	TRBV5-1	CASSEDRGQQYF	TGCGCCAGCAGCGAGGACAGGGGCCAGCAGTACTTC
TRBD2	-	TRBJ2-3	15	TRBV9	CASSSSGRMMDTQYF	TGTGCCAGCAGCTCTAGCGGGAGAATGATGGATACGCAGTATTTT
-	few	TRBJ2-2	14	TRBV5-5	CASSPSWNTGELFF	TGTGCCAGCAGCCCTTCGTGGAACACCGGGGAGCTGTTTTTT
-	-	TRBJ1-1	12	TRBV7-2	CASSFGPLAAFF	TGTGCCAGCAGCTTTGGGCCCCTCGCGGCTTTCTTT
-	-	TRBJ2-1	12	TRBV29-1	CSVASVYNEQFF	TGCAGCGTCGCTAGCGTTTACAATGAGCAGTTCTTC
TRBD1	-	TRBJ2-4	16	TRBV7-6	CASSPRQGLAKNSQYF	TGTGCCAGCAGCCCAAGACAGGGGCTAGCCAAAAACAGTCAGTACTTC
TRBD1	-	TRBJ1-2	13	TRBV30	CAWQGQGEGGYTF	TGTGCCTGGCAGGGACAGGGGGAAGGTGGCTACACCTTC
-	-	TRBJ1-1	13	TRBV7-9	CASSFSQTDRAFF	TGTGCCAGCAGCTTCTCGCAAACGGACAGAGCTTTCTTT